The next 2 T cell receptor beta chains were all read from a single sample in a study of T cell repertoires in ileal Crohn's disease (dated 2019 in TCRdb). Library preparation was by the immunoSEQ multiplex PCR assay. TCRdb holds this immuneACCESS table with in-frame rearrangements only. Some clones are missing; in checked studies, unresolved V genes explain under half, and the rest has no known cause. Counted in this sample were about 710 clones; about 93% of them appeared once. The ten largest clones capture approximately 17% of the sample. The time point tag for this specimen amounts to: neoterminal ileum biopsy at postoperative endoscopy, about 6 months after surgery. The sample consisted of ileal tissue. All receptors derive from an adult with Crohn's disease.

The chain carries TRBV20-1 and TRBJ1-2; no clear D gene. Looked up from germline, CDR1 is DFQATT and CDR2 is SNEGSKA (reference sequence). The CDR3 is 11 amino acids. Trimming pared 0 bases from V and 8 bases from J, leaving 7 bases between. CDR3 in amino acids: CSARDGRGYTF. The CDR3 region has the DNA TGCAGTGCTAGAGATGGAAGAGGCTACACCTTC.

The chain carries TRBV20-1 and TRBJ2-7; D gene uncertain. With 3 bases removed from V and 11 bases from J, the gap between germline ends came to 14 bases. Germline V lookup: CDR1 DFQATT, CDR2 SNEGSKA (reference sequence). The CDR3 runs 11 residues. The CDR3 DNA reads TGCAGTGCTAGGATCTTAGAAGAAAAGTACTTC. Translated, it gives CSARILEEKYF.